This T cell receptor (beta chain) was captured in a study of shared clonotypes between healthy human individuals. Study results and caveats: As a rule, naive subsets had a larger estimated richness than memory subsets. Genetic and exposure-history diversity was limited by the few donors.

Turning to this clone: The antigen is unknown.

Per the authors' pipeline: In the immunoSEQ data, sequences were junction-only and lacked quality scores, so filtering differed. Assay: immunoSEQ multiplex PCR; the TCRdb copy retains only in-frame clones and omits some. D and trimming come from the DNA, and the V and J calls and clone size come from that table. Of some 790,000 clones listed, about two thirds are singletons. The CDR3 covers 16 residues. CDR1 and CDR2 (germline): LNHDA, SQIVND (reference sequence). V dropped 1 base and J dropped 1 base, with 12 bases sitting between them. Donation came from healthy HIV-negative adults that had no recent acute infections or vaccinations.

The sample comprised memory CD4+ T cells sorted from blood. Sample subset: CD45RA-negative fraction. This TCR was sampled from a woman aged 30 to 39 in good health. V is TRBV19 and J is TRBJ2-3; D may match TRBD1 or TRBD2 (6 bases each). The CDR3 region is CASSIGHREGTDTQYF. The CDR3 DNA follows: TGTGCCAGTAGTATAGGCCACAGGGAGGGCACAGATACGCAGTATTTT.